This is a list of T cell receptor beta chains from one sample in a study of cytomegalovirus exposure and HLA in healthy donors. Profiled with immunoSEQ multiplex PCR; TCRdb holds only in-frame clones, not every one. Of about 120,000 clones in the sample, around three quarters were seen once. The sample consisted of PBMCs. These receptor sequences come from a young man in good health and CMV-seropositive. Both conserved end residues are part of each CDR3. A D gene is named only where the DNA matches it firmly. Clone size is not always given. Where it is, it says once, few, many or a class for expanded clones.

-	TRBV6-5	-	TRBJ2-5	CASSPAQGTQYF	TGTGCCAGCAGCCCTGCCCAGGGGACCCAGTACTTC
once	TRBV2	-	TRBJ2-2	CASSVQRSGELFF	TGTGCCAGCAGTGTCCAGAGGTCGGGGGAGCTGTTTTTT
-	TRBV18	-	TRBJ2-7	CASSPTPIGYEQYF	TGTGCCAGCTCACCGACACCGATAGGATACGAGCAGTACTTC
-	TRBV28	-	TRBJ1-3	CASSPPGSGNTIYF	TGTGCCAGCAGCCCCCCAGGCTCTGGAAACACCATATATTTT
once	TRBV7-9	-	TRBJ2-5	CASSLGLRETQYF	TGTGCCAGCAGCTTAGGACTGAGAGAGACCCAGTACTTC
-	TRBV28	TRBD1	TRBJ1-3	CASRYRGGNTIYF	TGTGCCAGCAGGTACAGGGGTGGAAACACCATATATTTT
-	TRBV7-9	-	TRBJ2-7	CASSSGHQLYEQYF	TGTGCCAGCAGCTCGGGACACCAACTCTACGAGCAGTACTTC
-	TRBV7-3	-	TRBJ1-2	CASSLNRNYGYTF	TGTGCCAGCAGCTTAAACAGGAACTATGGCTACACCTTC
-	TRBV21-1	-	TRBJ2-7	CASSSRTGVDSYEQYF	TGTGCCAGCAGCTCACGCACCGGTGTCGACTCCTACGAGCAGTACTTC
-	TRBV6-6	-	TRBJ2-7	CASRTREQSYEQYF	TGTGCCAGCAGGACACGGGAACAATCCTACGAGCAGTACTTC
few	TRBV27	-	TRBJ2-7	CASSLNRGIYEQYF	TGTGCCAGCAGTTTAAATAGGGGGATCTACGAGCAGTACTTC
once	TRBV29-1	-	TRBJ2-7	CSVSYRGGYEQYF	TGCAGCGTTTCATACAGAGGGGGTTACGAGCAGTACTTC
few	TRBV2	-	TRBJ2-7	CASGGRTGILYEQYF	TGTGCCAGCGGGGGGAGGACGGGTATACTCTACGAGCAGTACTTC
-	TRBV7-2	-	TRBJ2-7	CASSYLQGGRYEQYF	TGTGCCAGCAGCTACCTACAGGGGGGGCGGTACGAGCAGTACTTC
once	TRBV7-6	TRBD1	TRBJ2-5	CASSKDRAITGEQYF	TGTGCCAGCAGCAAGGACAGGGCCATCACGGGGGAGCAGTACTTC
-	TRBV4-1	-	TRBJ1-6	CASSQDRVSLHF	TGCGCCAGCAGCCAAGACAGGGTTTCCCTCCACTTT
-	TRBV10-2	-	TRBJ1-2	CASWEGGVVNGYTF	TGCGCCAGCTGGGAGGGGGGAGTTGTAAATGGCTACACCTTC
-	TRBV2	TRBD1	TRBJ1-6	CASMRTGGSPLHF	TGTGCCAGCATGCGGACAGGGGGATCACCCCTCCACTTT
-	TRBV9	-	TRBJ2-7	CASSSGAHEQYF	TGTGCCAGCAGCTCTGGGGCTCACGAGCAGTACTTC
-	TRBV28	-	TRBJ1-2	CASSPGVRYGYTF	TGTGCCAGCTCCCCGGGGGTTCGCTATGGCTACACCTTC
-	TRBV16	TRBD1	TRBJ1-2	CASSQSRPGQSLYGYTF	TGTGCCAGCAGCCAATCGAGACCGGGACAGTCCCTCTATGGCTACACCTTC
-	TRBV28	-	TRBJ1-1	CASSLLGQSRAFF	TGTGCCAGCAGTTTATTGGGACAAAGTCGGGCTTTCTTT
-	TRBV29-1	-	TRBJ1-1	CSAPPSQGSAEAFF	TGCAGCGCCCCCCCCTCCCAGGGGAGCGCTGAAGCTTTCTTT
-	TRBV2	TRBD1	TRBJ1-2	CASSDYGQGSGYTF	TGTGCCAGCAGTGATTATGGACAGGGAAGCGGCTACACCTTC
-	TRBV12-2	-	TRBJ2-5	CASRLVKRRAYQETQYF	TGTGCAAGTCGCTTAGTCAAAAGGAGGGCCTACCAAGAGACCCAGTACTTC
-	TRBV18	TRBD2	TRBJ2-1	CASSPVAGNNEQFF	TGTGCCAGCTCACCCGTAGCGGGGAACAATGAGCAGTTCTTC
-	TRBV7-2	TRBD1	TRBJ2-3	CASSLTGDTQYF	TGTGCCAGCAGCTTGACAGGGGATACGCAGTATTTT
-	TRBV6-1	-	TRBJ1-2	CASSDTRYGYTF	TGTGCCAGCAGTGACACCAGATATGGCTACACCTTC
-	TRBV6-5	-	TRBJ1-1	CASSYLRNTEAFF	TGTGCCAGCAGTTACCTGAGGAACACTGAAGCTTTCTTT
-	TRBV13	TRBD2	TRBJ2-7	CASSSGLAGVSYEQYF	TGTGCCAGCAGCTCGGGACTAGCGGGAGTCTCCTACGAGCAGTACTTC
-	TRBV11-1	TRBD1	TRBJ2-5	CASSPVGQLQETQYF	TGTGCCAGCAGCCCTGTGGGACAGCTCCAAGAGACCCAGTACTTC
-	TRBV14	-	TRBJ2-1	CASSQWSRGRNEQFF	TGTGCCAGCAGCCAATGGTCAAGGGGTAGGAATGAGCAGTTCTTC
-	TRBV19	-	TRBJ1-5	CATQIPGGNQPQHF	TGTGCCACCCAAATCCCAGGGGGCAATCAGCCCCAGCATTTT
-	TRBV7-8	TRBD1	TRBJ1-2	CASSLALTGGNDGYTF	TGTGCCAGCAGCTTAGCGTTGACAGGGGGTAATGATGGCTACACCTTC
-	TRBV9	-	TRBJ2-5	CASSVSGTQETQYF	TGTGCCAGCAGCGTAAGCGGGACACAAGAGACCCAGTACTTC
once	TRBV7-9	TRBD1	TRBJ1-6	CASSLGAGGISPLHF	TGTGCCAGCAGCTTAGGAGCAGGGGGCATTTCACCCCTCCACTTT
-	TRBV10-3	-	TRBJ2-7	CAISDPGPSGPHYEQYF	TGTGCCATCAGTGACCCTGGGCCCTCCGGTCCCCACTACGAGCAGTACTTC
-	TRBV7-3	TRBD1	TRBJ2-1	CASSSDRVIFF	TGTGCCAGCAGCTCGGACAGGGTTATCTTCTTC
-	TRBV5-1	-	TRBJ2-3	CASSLATGPTARTQYF	TGCGCCAGCAGCTTGGCGACAGGTCCCACCGCGCGTACGCAGTATTTT
-	TRBV6-1	-	TRBJ1-5	CASSERWGVHQPQHF	TGTGCCAGCAGTGAAAGGTGGGGGGTACATCAGCCCCAGCATTTT
-	TRBV5-1	-	TRBJ2-1	CASSLPGLGYNEQFF	TGCGCCAGCAGCTTACCGGGACTGGGCTACAATGAGCAGTTCTTC
-	TRBV10-1	-	TRBJ2-2	CASSERGWSPSTGELFF	TGCGCCAGCAGTGAAAGGGGGTGGTCCCCGAGCACCGGGGAGCTGTTTTTT
-	TRBV6-1	-	TRBJ1-1	CASSRTDDTEAFF	TGTGCCAGCAGTCGGACAGACGACACTGAAGCTTTCTTT
-	TRBV5-1	-	TRBJ1-1	CASSLGQRNTEAFF	TGCGCCAGCAGCTTGGGACAACGTAACACTGAAGCTTTCTTT
-	TRBV5-1	TRBD1	TRBJ2-5	CASSFGQGYETQYF	TGCGCCAGCAGCTTCGGACAGGGATACGAGACCCAGTACTTC
-	TRBV7-2	-	TRBJ1-2	CASSLGRYMGEDGYTF	TGTGCCAGCAGCTTAGGGAGGTATATGGGTGAGGATGGCTACACCTTC
-	TRBV28	-	TRBJ1-5	CASSFFTQPQHF	TGTGCCAGCAGTTTTTTCACACAGCCCCAGCATTTT
-	TRBV27	-	TRBJ1-2	CASSSGLGSPSSYGYTF	TGTGCCAGCAGTTCAGGGCTAGGCAGCCCCTCCAGCTATGGCTACACCTTC
-	TRBV7-2	TRBD2	TRBJ2-2	CASRTRGGENTGELFF	TGTGCCAGCAGAACCCGGGGGGGGGAAAACACCGGGGAGCTGTTTTTT
-	TRBV12-5	-	TRBJ1-2	CASGLKASYGVYTF	TGTGCTAGTGGTTTGAAGGCCTCCTATGGAGTCTACACCTTC
few	TRBV27	TRBD1	TRBJ2-6	CASSSLDRVDGANVLTF	TGTGCCAGCAGTTCCCTGGACAGGGTAGACGGGGCCAACGTCCTGACTTTC
-	TRBV12-2	-	TRBJ2-5	CASRLEIQGLAGEETQYF	TGTGCAAGTCGCTTAGAAATACAAGGACTAGCGGGGGAAGAGACCCAGTACTTC
-	TRBV30	-	TRBJ1-6	CAWSVPGLSSYNSPLHF	TGTGCCTGGAGTGTACCTGGGCTAAGCTCCTATAATTCACCCCTCCACTTT
-	TRBV2	TRBD2	TRBJ2-5	CASSETSGQETQYF	TGTGCCAGCAGTGAAACTAGCGGCCAAGAGACCCAGTACTTC
-	TRBV29-1	-	TRBJ1-1	CSVEGEQGNTEAFF	TGCAGCGTTGAAGGAGAACAGGGCAACACTGAAGCTTTCTTT
-	TRBV5-1	TRBD2	TRBJ2-2	CASSGGGIGELFF	TGCGCCAGCAGTGGCGGGGGGATCGGGGAGCTGTTTTTT
-	TRBV5-1	-	TRBJ1-2	CASSPDSRGGYTF	TGCGCCAGCAGCCCTGACAGCAGGGGTGGCTACACCTTC
-	TRBV30	-	TRBJ2-7	CAWSERNGYEQYF	TGTGCCTGGAGTGAGAGGAACGGATACGAGCAGTACTTC